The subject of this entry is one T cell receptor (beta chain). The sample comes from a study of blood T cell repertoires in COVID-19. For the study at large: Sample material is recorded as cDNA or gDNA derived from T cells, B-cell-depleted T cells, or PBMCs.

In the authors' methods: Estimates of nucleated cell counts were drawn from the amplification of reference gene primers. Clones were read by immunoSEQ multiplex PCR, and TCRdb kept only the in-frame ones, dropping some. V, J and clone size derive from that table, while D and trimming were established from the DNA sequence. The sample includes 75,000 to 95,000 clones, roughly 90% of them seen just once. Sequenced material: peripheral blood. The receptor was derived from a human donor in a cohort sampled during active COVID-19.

The CDR3 DNA sequence: TGCGCCAGCAGCTTCACCGGGGTCGATGAGCAGTTCTTC. Protein product: CASSFTGVDEQFF. The chain has TRBV5-1 and TRBJ2-1; D is perhaps TRBD2 (5 bases). The CDR3 length is 13 residues. CDR1 and CDR2 (germline): SGHRS, YFSETQ. V dropped 2 bases and J dropped 8 bases, with 11 bases sitting between them. The variable domain in full, completed from reference TRBV5-1 and TRBJ2-1, reads KAGVTQTPRYLIKTRGQQVTLSCSPISGHRSVSWYQQTPGQGLQFLFEYFSETQRNKGNFPGRFSGRQFSNSRSEMNVSTLELGDSALYLCASSFTGVDEQFFGPGTRLTVL.